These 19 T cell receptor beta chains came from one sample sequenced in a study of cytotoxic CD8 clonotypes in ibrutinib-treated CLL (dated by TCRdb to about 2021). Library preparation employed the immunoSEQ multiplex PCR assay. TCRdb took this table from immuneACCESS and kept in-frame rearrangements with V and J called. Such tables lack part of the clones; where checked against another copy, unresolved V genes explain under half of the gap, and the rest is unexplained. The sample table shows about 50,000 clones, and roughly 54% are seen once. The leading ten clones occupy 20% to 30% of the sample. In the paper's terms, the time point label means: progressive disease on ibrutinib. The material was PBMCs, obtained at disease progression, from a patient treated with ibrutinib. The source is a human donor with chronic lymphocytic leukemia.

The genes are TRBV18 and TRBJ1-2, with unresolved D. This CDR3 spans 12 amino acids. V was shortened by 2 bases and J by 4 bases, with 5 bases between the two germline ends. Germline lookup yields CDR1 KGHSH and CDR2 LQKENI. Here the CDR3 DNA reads TGTGCCAGCTCACCAGGGAGCTATGGCTACACCTTC. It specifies CASSPGSYGYTF.

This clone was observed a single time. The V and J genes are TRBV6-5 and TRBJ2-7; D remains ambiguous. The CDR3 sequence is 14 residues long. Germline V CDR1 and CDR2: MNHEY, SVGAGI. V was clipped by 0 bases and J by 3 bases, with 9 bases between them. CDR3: CASSYSSLGYEQYF. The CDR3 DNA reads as TGTGCCAGCAGTTACTCCTCATTAGGCTACGAGCAGTACTTC.

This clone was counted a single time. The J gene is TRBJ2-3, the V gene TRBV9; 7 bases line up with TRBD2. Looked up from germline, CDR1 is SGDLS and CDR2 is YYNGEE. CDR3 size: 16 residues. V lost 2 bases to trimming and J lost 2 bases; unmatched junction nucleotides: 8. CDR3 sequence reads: CASSVLSGATTDTQYF. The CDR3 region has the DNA TGTGCCAGCAGCGTCCTGAGCGGGGCAACCACAGATACGCAGTATTTT. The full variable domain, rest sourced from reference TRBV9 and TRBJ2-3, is DSGVTQTPKHLITATGQRVTLRCSPRSGDLSVYWYQQSLDQGLQFLIQYYNGEERAKGNILERFSAQQFPDLHSELNLSSLELGDSALYFCASSVLSGATTDTQYFGPGTRLTVL.

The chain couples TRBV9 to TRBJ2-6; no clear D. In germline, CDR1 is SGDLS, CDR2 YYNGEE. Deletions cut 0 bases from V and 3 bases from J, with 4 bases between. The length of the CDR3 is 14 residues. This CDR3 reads CASSVDDGANVLTF. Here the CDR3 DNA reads TGTGCCAGCAGCGTAGACGATGGGGCCAACGTCCTGACTTTC.

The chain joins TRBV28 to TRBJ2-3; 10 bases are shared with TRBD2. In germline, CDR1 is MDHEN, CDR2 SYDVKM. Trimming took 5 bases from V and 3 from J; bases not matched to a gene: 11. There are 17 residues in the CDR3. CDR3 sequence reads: CASSPLAGVGATDTQYF. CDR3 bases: TGTGCCAGCAGTCCGCTAGCGGGAGTGGGGGCGACAGATACGCAGTATTTT.

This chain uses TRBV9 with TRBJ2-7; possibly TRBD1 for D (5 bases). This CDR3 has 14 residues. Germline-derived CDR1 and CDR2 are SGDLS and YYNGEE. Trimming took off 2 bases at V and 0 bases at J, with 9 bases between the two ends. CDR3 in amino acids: CASSVFDSSYEQYF. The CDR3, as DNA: TGTGCCAGCAGCGTTTTTGACAGCTCCTACGAGCAGTACTTC.

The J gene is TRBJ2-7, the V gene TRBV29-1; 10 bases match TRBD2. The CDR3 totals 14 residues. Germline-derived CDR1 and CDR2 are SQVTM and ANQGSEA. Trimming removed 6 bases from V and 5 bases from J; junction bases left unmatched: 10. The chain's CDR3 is CSVKLLAGINEQYF. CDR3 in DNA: TGCAGCGTGAAATTACTAGCGGGGATAAACGAGCAGTACTTC.

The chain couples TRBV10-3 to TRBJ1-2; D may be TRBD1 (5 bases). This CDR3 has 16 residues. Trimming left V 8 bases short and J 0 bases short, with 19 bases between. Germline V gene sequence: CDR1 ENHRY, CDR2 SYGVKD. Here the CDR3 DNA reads TGTGCCATCGGCTACGGGGCAGCGGACTCTAACTATGGCTACACCTTC. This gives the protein CAIGYGAADSNYGYTF.

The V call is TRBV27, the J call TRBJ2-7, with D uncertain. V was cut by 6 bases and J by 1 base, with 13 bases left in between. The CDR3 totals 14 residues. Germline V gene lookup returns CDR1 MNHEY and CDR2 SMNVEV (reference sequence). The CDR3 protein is CASSSDGRSYEQYF. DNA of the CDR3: TGTGCCAGCAGCTCGGACGGAAGGTCCTACGAGCAGTACTTC.

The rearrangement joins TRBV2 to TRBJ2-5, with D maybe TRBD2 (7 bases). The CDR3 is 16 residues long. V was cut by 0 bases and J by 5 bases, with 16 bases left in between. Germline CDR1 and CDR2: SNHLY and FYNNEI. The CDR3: CASSEAGKGGHETQYF. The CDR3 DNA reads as TGTGCCAGCAGTGAAGCGGGAAAGGGGGGGCATGAGACCCAGTACTTC.

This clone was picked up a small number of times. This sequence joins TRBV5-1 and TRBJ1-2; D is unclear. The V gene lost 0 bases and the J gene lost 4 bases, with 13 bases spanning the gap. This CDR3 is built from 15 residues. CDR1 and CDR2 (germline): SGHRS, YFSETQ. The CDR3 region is CASSLESGFGYGYTF. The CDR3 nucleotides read TGCGCCAGCAGCTTGGAATCGGGCTTCGGCTATGGCTACACCTTC.

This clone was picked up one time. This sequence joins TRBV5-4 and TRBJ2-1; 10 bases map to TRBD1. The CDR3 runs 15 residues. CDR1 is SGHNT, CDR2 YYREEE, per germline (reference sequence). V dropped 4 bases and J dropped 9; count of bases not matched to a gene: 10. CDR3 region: CASSAAGQGIGEQFF. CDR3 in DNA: TGTGCCAGCAGCGCTGCGGGACAGGGGATCGGTGAGCAGTTCTTC.

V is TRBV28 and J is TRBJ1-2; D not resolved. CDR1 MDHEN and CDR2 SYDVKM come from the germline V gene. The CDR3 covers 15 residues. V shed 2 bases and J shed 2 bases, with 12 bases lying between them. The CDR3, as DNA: TGTGCCAGCAGTTTACCCACTGAGGGAAACTATGGCTACACCTTC. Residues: CASSLPTEGNYGYTF.

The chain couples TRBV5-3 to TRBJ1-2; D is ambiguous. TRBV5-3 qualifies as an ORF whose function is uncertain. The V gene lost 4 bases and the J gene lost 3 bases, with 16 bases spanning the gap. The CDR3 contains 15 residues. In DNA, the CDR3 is TGTGCCAGAAGCACTCGGGAGCTAAAGTACTATGGCTACACCTTC. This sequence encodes CARSTRELKYYGYTF.

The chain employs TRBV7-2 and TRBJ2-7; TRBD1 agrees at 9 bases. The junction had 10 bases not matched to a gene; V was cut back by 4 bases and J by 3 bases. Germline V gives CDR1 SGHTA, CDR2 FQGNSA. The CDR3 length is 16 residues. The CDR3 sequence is CASSSPFGTGLYEQYF. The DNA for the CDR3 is TGTGCCAGCAGCTCCCCCTTCGGGACAGGGCTCTACGAGCAGTACTTC.

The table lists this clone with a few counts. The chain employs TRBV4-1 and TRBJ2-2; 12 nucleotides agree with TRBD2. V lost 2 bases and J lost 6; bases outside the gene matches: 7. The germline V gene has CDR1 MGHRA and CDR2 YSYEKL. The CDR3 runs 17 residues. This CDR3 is CASSQRLAGAGAGELFF. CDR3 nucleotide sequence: TGCGCCAGCAGCCAACGACTAGCGGGGGCCGGAGCCGGGGAGCTGTTTTTT.

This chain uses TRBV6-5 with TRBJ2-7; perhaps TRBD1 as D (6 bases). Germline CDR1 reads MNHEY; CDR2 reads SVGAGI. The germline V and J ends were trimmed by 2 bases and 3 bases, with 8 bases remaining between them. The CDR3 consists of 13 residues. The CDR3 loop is CASSYVTGYEQYF. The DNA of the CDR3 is TGTGCCAGCAGTTACGTGACAGGCTACGAGCAGTACTTC.

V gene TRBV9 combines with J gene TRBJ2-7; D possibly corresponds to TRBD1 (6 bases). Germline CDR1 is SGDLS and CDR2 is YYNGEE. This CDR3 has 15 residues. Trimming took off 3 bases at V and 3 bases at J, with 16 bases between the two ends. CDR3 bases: TGTGCCAGCAGCGCTACAGGGTTCCCCTACTACGAGCAGTACTTC. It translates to CASSATGFPYYEQYF.

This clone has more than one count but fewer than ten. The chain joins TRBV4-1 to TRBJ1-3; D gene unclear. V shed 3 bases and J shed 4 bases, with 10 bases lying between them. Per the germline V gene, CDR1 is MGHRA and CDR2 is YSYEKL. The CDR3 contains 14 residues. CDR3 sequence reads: CASSQPLAGNTIYF. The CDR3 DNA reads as TGCGCCAGCAGCCAGCCGCTGGCAGGAAACACCATATATTTT.